The 5 T cell receptor beta chains reported below all come from one sample, sequenced in a study of regulatory T cells in long-lasting Graves disease. As for time point: newly diagnosed GD, antithyroid drugs for less than 3 months. PBMC-extracted RNA yielded the TCR library. Arm-PCR of CDR3 regions and iRepertoire HTBI primers were used to build TCR beta libraries. MiXCR, applied by TCRdb to the multiplex PCR reads, yields one record per CDR3 protein. Of approximately 400,000 distinct CDR3 sequences in the sample, approximately 15% were seen once. These data were also filed under a second study, of T cells in Graves' hyperthyroidism and ophthalmopathy.

The source was peripheral blood mononuclear cells (PBMCs), collected at new diagnosis, from a patient treated with antithyroid drugs. The source is a woman in her twenties or thirties with Graves disease.

A few counts support this clonotype. The chain combines TRBV20-1 with TRBJ2-7; 10 nucleotides align to TRBD1. The CDR3 is 15 residues long. Germline V gives CDR1 DFQATT, CDR2 SNEGSKA (reference sequence). V was clipped by 3 bases and J by 2 bases; unmatched bases: 7. The CDR3 nucleotides read TGCAGTGCTAGGGGGGACAGGGGTATCACCTACGAGCAGTACTTC. This translates into CSARGDRGITYEQYF.

This rearrangement joins TRBV6-1 to TRBJ1-5; 8 bases are shared with TRBD1. This CDR3 contains 15 residues. V shed 4 bases, J shed 6 bases, and the junction held 8 bases outside the gene matches. The germline gives CDR1 MNHNS, CDR2 SASEGT. Written as DNA, the CDR3 is TGTGCCAGCAGTGGGGCAGGGGGCGCGGGTCAGCCCCAGCATTTT. Its translation is CASSGAGGAGQPQHF.

This clonotype was recorded many times. The CDR3 here is CASSPDRTAGELFF. As DNA, the CDR3 is TGCGCCAGCAGCCCGGACAGGACGGCCGGGGAGCTGTTTTTT. This rearrangement joins TRBV5-1 to TRBJ2-2; 7 bases match TRBD1. Germline CDR1 and CDR2: SGHRS and YFSETQ. V shed 4 bases, J shed 6 bases, and the junction held 6 bases outside the gene matches. The CDR3 runs 14 residues.

Written as DNA, the CDR3 is TGTGCCAGCAGCCCTGACAGAGCTAGCAATCAGCCCCAGCATTTT. Translation: CASSPDRASNQPQHF. V and J are TRBV6-2 or TRBV6-3 and TRBJ1-5; a weak D match, TRBD1 (5 bases). Germline CDR1 and CDR2: MNHEY and SVGEGT. V was clipped by 6 bases and J by 0 bases, with 12 bases between them. The CDR3 extends over 15 amino acids.

The chain joins TRBV24-1 to TRBJ2-6; D unclear. The length of the CDR3 is 13 residues. CDR1 KGHDR and CDR2 SFDVKD come from the germline V gene. V was clipped by 10 bases and J by 0 bases, with 6 bases between them. The CDR3 DNA reads as TGTGCCACGGTACTCTCTGGGGCCAACGTCCTGACTTTC. Amino acid sequence: CATVLSGANVLTF.